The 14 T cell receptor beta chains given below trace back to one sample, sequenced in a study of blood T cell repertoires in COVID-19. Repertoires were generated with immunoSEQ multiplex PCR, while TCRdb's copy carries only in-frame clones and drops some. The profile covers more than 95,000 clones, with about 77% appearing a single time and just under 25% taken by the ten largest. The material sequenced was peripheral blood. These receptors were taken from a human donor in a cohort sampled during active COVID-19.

CDR3 DNA sequence: TGTGCCAGCAGCCGGCGACTAGCGGGGGGGCAAGAGACCCAGTACTTC. It translates to CASSRRLAGGQETQYF. V usage is TRBV11-3 and J usage is TRBJ2-5, with 14 bases lining up with TRBD2. The germline CDR1 and CDR2 sequences are SGHNT and YENEEA. CDR3 length equals 16 residues. The V segment lost 5 bases and the J segment 2 bases; nucleotides outside the gene matches: 4.

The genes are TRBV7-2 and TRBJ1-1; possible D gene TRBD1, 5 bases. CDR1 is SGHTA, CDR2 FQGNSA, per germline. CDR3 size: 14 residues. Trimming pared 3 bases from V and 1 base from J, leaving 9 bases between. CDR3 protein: CASSLQGPNTEAFF. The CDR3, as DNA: TGTGCCAGCAGCTTGCAGGGTCCGAACACTGAAGCTTTCTTT.

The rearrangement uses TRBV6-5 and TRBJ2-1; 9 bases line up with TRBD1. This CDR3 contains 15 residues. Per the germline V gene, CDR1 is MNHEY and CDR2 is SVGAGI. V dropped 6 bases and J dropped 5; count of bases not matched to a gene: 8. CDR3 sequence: CASRTGTGRNNEQFF. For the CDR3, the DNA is TGTGCCAGCAGAACCGGGACAGGGAGGAACAATGAGCAGTTCTTC.

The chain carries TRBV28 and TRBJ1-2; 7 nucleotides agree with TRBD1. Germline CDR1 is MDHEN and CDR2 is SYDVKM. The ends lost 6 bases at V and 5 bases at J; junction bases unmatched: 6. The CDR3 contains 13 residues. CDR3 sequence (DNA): TGTGCCAGCAGCCTCGGGACAGTGTATGGCTACACCTTC. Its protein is CASSLGTVYGYTF.

The DNA for the CDR3 is TGCGCCAGCAGCTTGGCCGGCCGTAGAACAGGCTATAATTCACCCCTCCACTTT. As protein: CASSLAGRRTGYNSPLHF. V usage is TRBV5-1 and J usage is TRBJ1-6; a possible D gene is TRBD1 (5 bases). The germline CDR1 and CDR2 sequences are SGHRS and YFSETQ. V lost 0 bases and J lost 3, with 16 bases in between. CDR3 length equals 18 residues.

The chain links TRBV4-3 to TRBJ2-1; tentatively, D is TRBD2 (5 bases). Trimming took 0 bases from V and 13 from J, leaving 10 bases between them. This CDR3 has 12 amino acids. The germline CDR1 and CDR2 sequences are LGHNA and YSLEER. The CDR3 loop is CASSQDGGLQFF. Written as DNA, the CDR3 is TGCGCCAGCAGCCAAGATGGAGGCCTACAGTTCTTC.

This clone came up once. DNA for the CDR3: TGTGCCAGCAGTGTAGGGCAGGGGGCCGACTATGGCTACACCTTC. Protein product: CASSVGQGADYGYTF. The chain uses TRBV2 and TRBJ1-2; 8 bases align to TRBD1. The CDR3 length is 15 residues. The ends lost 4 bases at V and 3 bases at J; junction bases unmatched: 7. Germline CDR1 SNHLY, CDR2 FYNNEI.

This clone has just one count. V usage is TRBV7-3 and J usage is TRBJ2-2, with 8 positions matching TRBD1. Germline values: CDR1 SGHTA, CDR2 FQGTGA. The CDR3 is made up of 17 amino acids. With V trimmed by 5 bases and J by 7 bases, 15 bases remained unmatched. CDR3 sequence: CASSPSLDRGDGGELFF. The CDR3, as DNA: TGTGCCAGCAGCCCCAGCCTTGACAGGGGCGATGGCGGGGAGCTGTTTTTT.

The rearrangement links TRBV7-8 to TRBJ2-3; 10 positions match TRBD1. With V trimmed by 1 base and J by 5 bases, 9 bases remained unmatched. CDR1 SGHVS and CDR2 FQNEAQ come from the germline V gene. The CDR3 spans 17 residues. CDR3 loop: CASSLGRQGATQDTQYF. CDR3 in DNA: TGTGCCAGCAGCTTAGGGAGACAGGGGGCGACCCAAGATACGCAGTATTTT.

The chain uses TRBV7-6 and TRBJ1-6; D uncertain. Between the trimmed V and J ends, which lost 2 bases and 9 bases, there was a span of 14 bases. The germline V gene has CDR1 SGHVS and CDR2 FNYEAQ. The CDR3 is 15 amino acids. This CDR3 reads CASSLWVEASSPLHF. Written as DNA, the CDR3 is TGTGCCAGCAGCTTATGGGTGGAGGCCTCTTCACCCCTCCACTTT.

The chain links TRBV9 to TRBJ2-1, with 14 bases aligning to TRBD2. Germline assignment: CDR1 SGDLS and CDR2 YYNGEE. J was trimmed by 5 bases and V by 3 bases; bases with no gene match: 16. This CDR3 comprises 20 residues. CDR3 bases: TGTGCCAGCAGCGACCCAGGGGGACTAGCGGGAGTAACGGGGCACAATGAGCAGTTCTTC. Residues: CASSDPGGLAGVTGHNEQFF.

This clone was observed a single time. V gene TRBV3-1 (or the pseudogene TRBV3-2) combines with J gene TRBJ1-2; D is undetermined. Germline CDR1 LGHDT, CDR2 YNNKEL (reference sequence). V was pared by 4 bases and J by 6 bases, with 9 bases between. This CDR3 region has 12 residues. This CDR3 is CASSLRYDGYTF. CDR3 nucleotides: TGTGCCAGCAGCCTGAGGTACGATGGCTACACCTTC.

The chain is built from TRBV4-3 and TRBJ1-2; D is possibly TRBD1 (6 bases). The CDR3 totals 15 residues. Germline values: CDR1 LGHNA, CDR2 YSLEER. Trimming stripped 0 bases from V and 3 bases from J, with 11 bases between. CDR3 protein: CASSQDLGQYYGYTF. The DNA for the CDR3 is TGCGCCAGCAGCCAAGATTTAGGACAGTACTATGGCTACACCTTC.

CDR3 DNA sequence: TGTGCCAGCAGTCGGGCGGGGGGCAACTATGGCTACACCTTC. Its translation is CASSRAGGNYGYTF. The V and J genes are TRBV11-2 and TRBJ1-2, with D possibly matching TRBD1 (6 bases). V was trimmed by 6 bases and J by 2 bases, leaving 13 bases between them. CDR1 and CDR2 from the germline V gene are SGHAT and FQNNGV. The CDR3 covers 14 residues.